This T cell receptor beta chain stems from a study of beta chain features in type 1 diabetes. Study summary: The study found patients and healthy donors alike in age, gender and cell yields. Whole-study findings and limits: Naive, central memory and Treg TCRB repertoires seemed to resemble each other more closely in patients than they did in healthy donors. Moderate yet significant TCRB CDR3 shortening was seen in Type 1 diabetes patients in all four CD4+ subsets.

Cells sorted by CD45RO/CCR7/CD25/CD127/CD95/CD27 comprised CD4+ naive, central memory, regulatory and stem cell-like memory cells. This clone has a handful of counts. Its specificity is unknown. J was trimmed by 4 bases and V by 0 bases; bases with no gene match: 4. The germline V gene encodes CDR1 SGDLS and CDR2 YYNGEE. The CDR3 runs 16 residues. The whole isolated RNA underwent reverse transcription, so sequencing captured expressed TCRB transcripts. Sequencing was performed with immunoSEQ multiplex PCR; in TCRdb, only in-frame clones are kept and a portion is missing. This table has about 330,000 clones, approximately 11% appearing once.

This chain links TRBV9 with TRBJ2-5, with 12 bases fitting TRBD2. The TCR was taken from a woman aged 25 to 45 in good health. What was sequenced was naive CD4+ T cells from blood. CDR3 in amino acids: CASSVAGLAGIETQYF. CDR3 nucleotides: TGTGCCAGCAGCGTAGCCGGACTAGCGGGAATAGAGACCCAGTACTTC.